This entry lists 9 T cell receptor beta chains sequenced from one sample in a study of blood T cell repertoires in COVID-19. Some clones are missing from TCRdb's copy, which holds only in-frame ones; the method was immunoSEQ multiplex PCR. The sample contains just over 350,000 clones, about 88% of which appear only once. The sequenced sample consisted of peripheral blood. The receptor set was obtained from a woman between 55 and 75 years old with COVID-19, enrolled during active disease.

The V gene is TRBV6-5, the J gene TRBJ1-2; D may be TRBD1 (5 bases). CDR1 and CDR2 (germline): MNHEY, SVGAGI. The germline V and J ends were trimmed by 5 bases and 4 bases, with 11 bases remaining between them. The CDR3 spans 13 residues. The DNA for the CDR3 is TGTGCCAGCAGTCCCCAGGGATTCTATGGCTACACCTTC. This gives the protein CASSPQGFYGYTF.

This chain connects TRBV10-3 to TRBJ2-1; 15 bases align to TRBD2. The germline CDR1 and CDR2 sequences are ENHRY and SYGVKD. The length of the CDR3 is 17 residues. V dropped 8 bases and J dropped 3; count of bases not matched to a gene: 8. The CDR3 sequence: CAIRGTSGGSYYNEQFF. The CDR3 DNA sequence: TGTGCCATCCGAGGGACTAGCGGGGGGTCCTACTACAATGAGCAGTTCTTC.

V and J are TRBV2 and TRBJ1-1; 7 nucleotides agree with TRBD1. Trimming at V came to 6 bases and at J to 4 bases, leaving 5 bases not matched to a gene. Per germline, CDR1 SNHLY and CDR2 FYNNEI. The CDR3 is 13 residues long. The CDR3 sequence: CASSVQGTTEAFF. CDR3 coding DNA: TGTGCCAGCAGCGTACAGGGGACCACTGAAGCTTTCTTT.

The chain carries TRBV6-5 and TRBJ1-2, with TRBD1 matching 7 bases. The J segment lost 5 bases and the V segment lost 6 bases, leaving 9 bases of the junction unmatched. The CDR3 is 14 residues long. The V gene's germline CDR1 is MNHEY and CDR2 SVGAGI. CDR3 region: CASRRPTGKYGYTF. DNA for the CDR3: TGTGCCAGCAGAAGACCGACAGGGAAATATGGCTACACCTTC.

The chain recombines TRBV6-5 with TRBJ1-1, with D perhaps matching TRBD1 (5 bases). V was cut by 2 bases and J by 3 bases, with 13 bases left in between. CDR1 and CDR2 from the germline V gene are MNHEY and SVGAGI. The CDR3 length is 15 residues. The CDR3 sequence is CASSYHGGGDTEAFF. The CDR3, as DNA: TGTGCCAGCAGTTACCACGGGGGAGGGGACACTGAAGCTTTCTTT.

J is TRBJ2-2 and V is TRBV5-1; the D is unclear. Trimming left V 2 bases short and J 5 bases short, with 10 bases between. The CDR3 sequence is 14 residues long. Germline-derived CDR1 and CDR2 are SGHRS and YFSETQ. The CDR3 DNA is TGCGCCAGCAGCTTAAGAAGCAGGACCGGGGAGCTGTTTTTT. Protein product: CASSLRSRTGELFF. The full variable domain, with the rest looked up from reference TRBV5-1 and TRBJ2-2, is KAGVTQTPRYLIKTRGQQVTLSCSPISGHRSVSWYQQTPGQGLQFLFEYFSETQRNKGNFPGRFSGRQFSNSRSEMNVSTLELGDSALYLCASSLRSRTGELFFGEGSRLTVL.

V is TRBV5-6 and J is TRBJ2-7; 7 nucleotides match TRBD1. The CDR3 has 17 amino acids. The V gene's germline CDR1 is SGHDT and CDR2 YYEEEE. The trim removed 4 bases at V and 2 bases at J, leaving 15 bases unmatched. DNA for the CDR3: TGTGCCAGCAGCCACTATAGACAGGGAGCGAATCCCTACGAGCAGTACTTC. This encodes CASSHYRQGANPYEQYF.

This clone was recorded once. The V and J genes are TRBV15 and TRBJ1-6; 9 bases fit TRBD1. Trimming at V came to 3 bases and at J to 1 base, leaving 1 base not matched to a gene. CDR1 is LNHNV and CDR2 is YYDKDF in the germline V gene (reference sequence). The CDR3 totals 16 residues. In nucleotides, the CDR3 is TGTGCCACCAGCAGCGACAGGGGGTCCTATAATTCACCCCTCCACTTT. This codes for CATSSDRGSYNSPLHF.

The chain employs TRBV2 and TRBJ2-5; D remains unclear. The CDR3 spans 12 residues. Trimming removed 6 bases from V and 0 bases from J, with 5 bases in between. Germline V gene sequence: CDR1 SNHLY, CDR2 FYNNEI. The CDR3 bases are TGTGCCAGCAGAGACTACCAAGAGACCCAGTACTTC. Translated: CASRDYQETQYF.